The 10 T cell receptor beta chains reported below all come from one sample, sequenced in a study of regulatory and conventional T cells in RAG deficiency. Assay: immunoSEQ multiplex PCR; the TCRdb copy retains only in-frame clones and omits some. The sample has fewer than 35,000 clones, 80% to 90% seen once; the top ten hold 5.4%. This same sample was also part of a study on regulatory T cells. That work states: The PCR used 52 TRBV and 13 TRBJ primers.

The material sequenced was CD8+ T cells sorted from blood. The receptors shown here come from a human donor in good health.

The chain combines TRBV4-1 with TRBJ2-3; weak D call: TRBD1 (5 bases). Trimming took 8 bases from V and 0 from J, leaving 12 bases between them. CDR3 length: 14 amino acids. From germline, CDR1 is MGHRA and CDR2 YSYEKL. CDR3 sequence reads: CASSQGFSTDTQYF. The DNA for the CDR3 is TGCGCCAGCTCCCAGGGCTTTAGCACAGATACGCAGTATTTT.

DNA of the CDR3: TGTGCCAGCAGCCGGCCGGCCGCCCACGAGCAGTACTTC. This translates into CASSRPAAHEQYF. The chain employs TRBV6-5 and TRBJ2-7; D gene uncertain. V lost 6 bases and J lost 5, with 14 bases in between. The CDR3 is 13 amino acids. CDR1 MNHEY and CDR2 SVGAGI come from the germline V gene.

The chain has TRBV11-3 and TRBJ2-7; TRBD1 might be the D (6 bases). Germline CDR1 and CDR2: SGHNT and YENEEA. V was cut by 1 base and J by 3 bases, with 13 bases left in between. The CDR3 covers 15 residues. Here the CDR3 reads CASSLVQGRYYEQYF. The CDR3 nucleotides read TGTGCCAGCAGCTTAGTGCAGGGGCGATACTACGAGCAGTACTTC.

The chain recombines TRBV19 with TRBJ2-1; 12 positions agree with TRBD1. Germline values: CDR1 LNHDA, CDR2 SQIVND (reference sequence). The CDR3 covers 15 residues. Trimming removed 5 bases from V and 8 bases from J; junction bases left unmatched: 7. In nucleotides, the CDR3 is TGTGCCAGTAGTGCCGGGACAGGGGGCGGGTATGAGCAGTTCTTC. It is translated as CASSAGTGGGYEQFF.

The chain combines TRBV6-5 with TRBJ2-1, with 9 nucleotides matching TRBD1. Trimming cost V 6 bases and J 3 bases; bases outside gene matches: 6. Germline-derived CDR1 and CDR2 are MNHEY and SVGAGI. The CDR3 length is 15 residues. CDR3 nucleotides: TGTGCCAGCAGATTACCGGGACAGGGCTACAATGAGCAGTTCTTC. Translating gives CASRLPGQGYNEQFF.

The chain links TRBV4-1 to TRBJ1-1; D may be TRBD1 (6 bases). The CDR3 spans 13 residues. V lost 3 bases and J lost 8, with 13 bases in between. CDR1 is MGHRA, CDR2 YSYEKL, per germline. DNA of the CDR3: TGCGCCAGCAGCCAGGCGGAGGGGGGGGAAGCTTTCTTT. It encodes CASSQAEGGEAFF.

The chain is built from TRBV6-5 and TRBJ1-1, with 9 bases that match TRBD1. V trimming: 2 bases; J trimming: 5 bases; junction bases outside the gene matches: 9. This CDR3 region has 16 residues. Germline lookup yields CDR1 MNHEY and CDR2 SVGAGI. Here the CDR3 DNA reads TGTGCCAGCAGTTACACGGAGCCGGGACAGGGTACTGAAGCTTTCTTT. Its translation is CASSYTEPGQGTEAFF.

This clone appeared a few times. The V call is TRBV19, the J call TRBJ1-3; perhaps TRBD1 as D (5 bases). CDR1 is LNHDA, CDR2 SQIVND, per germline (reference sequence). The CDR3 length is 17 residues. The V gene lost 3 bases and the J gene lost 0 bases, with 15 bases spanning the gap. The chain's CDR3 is CASSIGAGGSSGNTIYF. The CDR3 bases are TGTGCCAGTAGTATTGGGGCAGGTGGGTCCTCTGGAAACACCATATATTTT.

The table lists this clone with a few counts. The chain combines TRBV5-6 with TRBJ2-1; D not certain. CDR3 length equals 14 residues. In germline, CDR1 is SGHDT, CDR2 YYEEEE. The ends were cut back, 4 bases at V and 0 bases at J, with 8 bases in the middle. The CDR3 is CASSPRSSYNEQFF. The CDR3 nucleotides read TGTGCCAGCAGCCCCCGGAGCTCCTACAATGAGCAGTTCTTC.

CDR3 nucleotides: TGCAGCGTTGAAGAAGGGGTTCTCAGCGGGAGGGGTCCCGAGCAGTACTTC. Its protein is CSVEEGVLSGRGPEQYF. The chain links TRBV29-1 to TRBJ2-7; 10 bases fit TRBD2. Germline CDR1 and CDR2: SQVTM and ANQGSEA. The CDR3 runs 17 residues. The V gene end was trimmed by 0 bases and the J gene end by 6 bases; junction bases not matched to a gene: 14.